This section outlines one T cell receptor beta chain sequence together with its context. The authors divided CD4+ cells into CD45RA+ naive and CD45RA-negative memory subsets. These data originate in a study of shared clonotypes between healthy human individuals. On the study more broadly: A donor's plate count was three for CD4 naive and three for CD4 memory; CD8 naive had two and CD8 memory one.

With 1 base removed from V and 3 bases from J, the gap between germline ends came to 6 bases. Germline loops: CDR1 SSHAT, CDR2 FNYEAQ (reference sequence). The CDR3 is made up of 13 amino acids. Repertoires were generated with immunoSEQ multiplex PCR, while TCRdb's copy carries only in-frame clones and drops some. The table has around 980,000 clones, around 78% seen once. This receptor was identified in a man in his late teens or twenties in good health. Some clones in this sample may be carry-over from other donors' samples. What was sequenced was memory CD4+ T cells from PBMCs. As to subset: CD45RA-negative fraction. The chain combines TRBV7-7 with TRBJ1-1; no clear D gene. The CDR3 nucleotides are TGTGCCAGCAGCTTAGAGCAGCACACTGAAGCTTTCTTT. Protein sequence: CASSLEQHTEAFF.